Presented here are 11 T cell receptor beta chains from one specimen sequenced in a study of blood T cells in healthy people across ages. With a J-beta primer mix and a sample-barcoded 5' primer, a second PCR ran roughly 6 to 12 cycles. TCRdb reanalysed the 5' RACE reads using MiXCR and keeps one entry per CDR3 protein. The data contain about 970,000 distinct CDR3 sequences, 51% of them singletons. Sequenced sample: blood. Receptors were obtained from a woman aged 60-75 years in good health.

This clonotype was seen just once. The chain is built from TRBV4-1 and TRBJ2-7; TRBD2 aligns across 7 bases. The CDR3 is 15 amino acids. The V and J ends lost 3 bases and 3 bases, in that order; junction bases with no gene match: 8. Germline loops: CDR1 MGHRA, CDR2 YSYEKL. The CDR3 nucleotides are TGCGCCAGCAGCCAGCCAGCGGGACGCTTCTACGAGCAGTACTTC. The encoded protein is CASSQPAGRFYEQYF.

The DNA for the CDR3 is TGCGCCAGCAGCTTCACTAGCGACACAGATACGCAGTTCTTC. Translation gives CASSFTSDTDTQFF. V usage is TRBV5-1 and J usage is TRBJ2-1; 7 nucleotides align to TRBD2. The CDR3 runs to 14 residues. Germline V gives CDR1 SGHRS, CDR2 YFSETQ. Trimming cost V 2 bases and J 12 bases; bases outside gene matches: 11.

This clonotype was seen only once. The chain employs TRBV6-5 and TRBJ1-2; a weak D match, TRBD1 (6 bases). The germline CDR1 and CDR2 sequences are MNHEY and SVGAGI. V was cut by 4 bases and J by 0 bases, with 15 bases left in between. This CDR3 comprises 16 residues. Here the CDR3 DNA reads TGTGCCAGCAGTTGGAAACAGGGCCCAGCTAACTATGGCTACACCTTC. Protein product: CASSWKQGPANYGYTF.

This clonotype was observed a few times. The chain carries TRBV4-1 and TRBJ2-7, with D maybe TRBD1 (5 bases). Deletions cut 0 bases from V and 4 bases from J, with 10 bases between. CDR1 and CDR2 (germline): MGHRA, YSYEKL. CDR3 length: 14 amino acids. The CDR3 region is CASSQDTGLYEQYF. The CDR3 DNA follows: TGCGCCAGCAGCCAAGATACAGGCCTGTACGAGCAGTACTTC.

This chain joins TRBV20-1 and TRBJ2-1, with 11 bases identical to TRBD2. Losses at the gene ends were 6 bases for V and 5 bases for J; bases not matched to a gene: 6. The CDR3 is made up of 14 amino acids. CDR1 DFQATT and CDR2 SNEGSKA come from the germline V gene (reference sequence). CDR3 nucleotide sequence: TGCAGTGCCGAGGGGGGACTAGCGGACAATGAGCAGTTCTTC. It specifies CSAEGGLADNEQFF.

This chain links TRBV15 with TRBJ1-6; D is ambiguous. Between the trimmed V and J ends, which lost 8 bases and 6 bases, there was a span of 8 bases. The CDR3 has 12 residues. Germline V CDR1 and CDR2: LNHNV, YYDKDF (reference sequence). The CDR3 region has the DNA TGTGCCACCCGAACGGGTAATTCACCCCTCCACTTT. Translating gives CATRTGNSPLHF.

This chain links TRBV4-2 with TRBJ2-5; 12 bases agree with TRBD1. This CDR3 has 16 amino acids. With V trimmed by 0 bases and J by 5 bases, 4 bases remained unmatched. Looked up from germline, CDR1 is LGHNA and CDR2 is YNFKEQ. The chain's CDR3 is CASSQEGTGGWETQYF. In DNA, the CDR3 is TGTGCCAGCAGCCAAGAGGGGACAGGGGGCTGGGAGACCCAGTACTTC.

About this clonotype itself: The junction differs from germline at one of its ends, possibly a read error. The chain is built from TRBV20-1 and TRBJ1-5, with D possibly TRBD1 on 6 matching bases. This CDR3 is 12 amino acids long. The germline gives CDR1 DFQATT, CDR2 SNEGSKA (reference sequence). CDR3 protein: CGAISGDQPQHF. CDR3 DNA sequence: TGCGGTGCTATATCAGGGGATCAGCCCCAGCATTTT.

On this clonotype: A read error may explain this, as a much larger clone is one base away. CDR3 sequence (DNA): TGTGCCTGGAGTCTGATCGACAGGAGCACTGAAGCTTTCTTT. Translation: CAWSLIDRSTEAFF. The chain is built from TRBV30 and TRBJ1-1, with D perhaps matching TRBD1 (6 bases). The germline V and J ends were trimmed by 2 bases and 4 bases, with 14 bases remaining between them. The CDR3 extends over 14 amino acids. Germline CDR1 reads GTSNPN; CDR2 reads SVGIG (reference sequence).

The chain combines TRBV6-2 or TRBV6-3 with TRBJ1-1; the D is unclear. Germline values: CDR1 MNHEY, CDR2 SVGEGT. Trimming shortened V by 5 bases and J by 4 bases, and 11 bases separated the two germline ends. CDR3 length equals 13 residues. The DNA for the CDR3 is TGTGCCAGCAGTCAATCCTATTCCACTGAAGCTTTCTTT. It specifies CASSQSYSTEAFF.

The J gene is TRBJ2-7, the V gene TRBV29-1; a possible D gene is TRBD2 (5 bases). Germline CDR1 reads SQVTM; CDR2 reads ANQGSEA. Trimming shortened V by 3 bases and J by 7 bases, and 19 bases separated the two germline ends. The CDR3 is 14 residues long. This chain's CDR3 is CSVDVTRGYNEQYF. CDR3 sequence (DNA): TGCAGCGTTGATGTCACCCGAGGGTACAATGAGCAGTACTTC.